This TCR beta chain was profiled in a study of response to subunit inactivated influenza vaccine. Notes on the study in general: T cells newly recruited by each seasonal influenza vaccination are few, the authors suggested.

TCRdb used MiXCR to reprocess the RT-PCR reads, holding one entry per CDR3 protein. The table shows hundreds of thousands of distinct CDR3 sequences, with approximately 15% occurring only once. This clonotype came up many times. Antigen specificity is unknown. Losses at the gene ends were 7 bases for V and 7 bases for J; bases not matched to a gene: 8. The CDR3 is 14 residues long. Sequences were derived from PBMCs from blood, sampled less than 15 days before vaccination. The TCR comes from a man aged 45-65 years who received an inactivated influenza vaccine. The V call is TRBV12-3 or TRBV12-4, the J call TRBJ2-4, with 9 bases identical to TRBD1. CDR3 sequence (DNA): TGTGCCAGCACCCCGGGACAGGGTTCGAACATTCAGTACTTC. It codes for CASTPGQGSNIQYF.